This is a list of T cell receptor beta chains from one sample in a study of T cell responses to AZD1222 COVID-19 vaccine. Clones were sequenced by immunoSEQ multiplex PCR, and TCRdb holds only the in-frame ones, with some missing. Of some 99,000 clones listed, more than 70% are singletons. The source material was peripheral blood, sampled on day 0 of AZD1222 vaccination. The receptor set was obtained from an adult in good health. Both conserved end residues are part of each CDR3. D genes are given only for firm matches. Clone size is not always given. Where it is, it says once, few, many or a class for expanded clones.

v_gene	j_gene	d_gene	len	abundance	CDR3aa	CDR3nt
TRBV24-1	TRBJ1-1	.	12	.	CATSDSGSEAFF	TGTGCCACCAGTGATTCAGGGTCTGAAGCTTTCTTT
TRBV30	TRBJ1-6	TRBD1	16	.	CAWSVIGNRGHSPLHF	TGTGCCTGGAGTGTAATCGGGAACAGGGGGCATTCACCCCTCCACTTT
TRBV6-5	TRBJ1-5	.	15	.	CASRKDTNSNQPQHF	TGTGCCAGCAGAAAGGACACAAATAGCAATCAGCCCCAGCATTTT
TRBV12-3/TRBV12-4	TRBJ1-1	TRBD1	12	.	CASSNSGTAAFF	TGTGCCAGCAGCAATTCCGGGACAGCAGCTTTCTTT
TRBV7-2	TRBJ2-2	.	15	.	CASSFRGLGTGELFF	TGTGCCAGCAGCTTCAGGGGTTTAGGGACCGGGGAGCTGTTTTTT
TRBV19	TRBJ1-4	.	16	.	CASSRAPGPNNEKLFF	TGTGCCAGTAGTAGAGCCCCGGGACCGAATAATGAAAAACTGTTTTTT
TRBV24-1	TRBJ2-1	.	13	few	CATSEGAINEQFF	TGTGCCACCAGTGAAGGGGCGATCAATGAGCAGTTCTTC
TRBV9	TRBJ2-3	TRBD2	14	.	CASSATSGVDTQYF	TGTGCCAGCAGCGCGACTAGCGGGGTAGATACGCAGTATTTT
TRBV6-1	TRBJ2-1	.	14	.	CASSEAGLSHEQFF	TGTGCCAGCAGTGAGGCGGGGCTCTCCCATGAGCAGTTCTTC
TRBV5-1	TRBJ1-6	.	17	.	CASSLEISRIFGSPLHF	TGCGCCAGCAGCTTGGAGATCTCCAGGATATTCGGCTCACCCCTCCACTTT
TRBV4-3	TRBJ1-4	.	16	.	CASSQDLGTTNEKLFF	TGCGCCAGCAGCCAAGATTTGGGAACAACTAATGAAAAACTGTTTTTT
TRBV7-9	TRBJ2-1	TRBD2	15	.	CASSLGGSGYNEQFF	TGTGCCAGCAGCTTGGGGGGTAGCGGGTACAATGAGCAGTTCTTC
TRBV9	TRBJ2-1	.	17	once	CASSPDPGGRSYNEQFF	TGTGCCAGCAGCCCCGATCCAGGTGGGAGGTCCTACAATGAGCAGTTCTTC
TRBV3-1/TRBV3-2	TRBJ1-6	TRBD1	17	.	CASSQPRTGVVDSPLHF	TGTGCCAGCAGCCAACCAAGGACAGGGGTCGTAGATTCACCCCTCCACTTT
TRBV28	TRBJ1-2	.	16	.	CASSQSSQVTFYGYTF	TGTGCCAGCAGTCAGTCCTCACAGGTGACCTTCTATGGCTACACCTTC
TRBV5-5	TRBJ2-2	.	12	.	CASSIQGWELFF	TGTGCCAGCAGCATACAGGGTTGGGAGCTGTTTTTT
TRBV3-1/TRBV3-2	TRBJ1-2	TRBD1	13	.	CASRGTGLYGYTF	TGTGCCAGCAGGGGGACAGGACTATATGGCTACACCTTC
TRBV24-1	TRBJ2-5	TRBD1	14	.	CATSTTGGFETQYF	TGTGCCACCAGCACGACAGGGGGCTTCGAGACCCAGTACTTC
TRBV12-3/TRBV12-4	TRBJ2-2	.	12	.	CATRTGRGELFF	TGTGCCACCAGAACCGGAAGGGGGGAGCTGTTTTTT
TRBV7-2	TRBJ1-1	.	14	.	CASSLLRGNTEAFF	TGTGCCAGCAGCTTACTCCGCGGGAACACTGAAGCTTTCTTT
TRBV18	TRBJ1-2	TRBD1	14	.	CASSPGTGVYGYTF	TGTGCCAGCTCACCCGGGACAGGGGTGTATGGCTACACCTTC
TRBV7-2	TRBJ1-5	.	13	.	CASSLGIGQPQHF	TGTGCCAGCAGCTTAGGGATCGGTCAGCCCCAGCATTTT
TRBV6-1	TRBJ1-1	.	14	once	CASSEALVGTEAFF	TGTGCCAGCAGTGAAGCGCTGGTAGGCACTGAAGCTTTCTTT
TRBV11-1	TRBJ2-3	TRBD2	16	.	CASSLEGGSRTDTQYF	TGTGCCAGCAGCTTAGAGGGCGGGAGTCGTACAGATACGCAGTATTTT
TRBV28	TRBJ2-5	TRBD2	16	.	CASSLGAGAFQETQYF	TGTGCCAGCAGTTTAGGAGCGGGGGCCTTCCAAGAGACCCAGTACTTC
TRBV5-6	TRBJ1-4	TRBD1	17	.	CASSLSPTGGFNEKLFF	TGTGCCAGCAGCTTATCCCCGACAGGGGGCTTCAATGAAAAACTGTTTTTT
TRBV20-1	TRBJ1-5	.	12	.	CSASRQSQPQHF	TGCAGTGCTAGTAGGCAAAGTCAGCCCCAGCATTTT
TRBV30	TRBJ2-2	TRBD1	12	.	CAQQGITGELFF	TGTGCGCAACAGGGGATCACCGGGGAGCTGTTTTTT
TRBV20-1	TRBJ2-1	.	15	.	CSASRAGDTYNEQFF	TGCAGTGCTAGTCGGGCAGGGGATACCTACAATGAGCAGTTCTTC
TRBV25-1	TRBJ2-7	.	17	medium-sized	CASSGTRREAFSYEQYF	TGTGCCAGCAGTGGTACCCGGAGGGAGGCTTTCTCCTACGAGCAGTACTTC
TRBV6-5	TRBJ2-7	.	14	.	CASRTTGTSWEQYF	TGTGCCAGCAGGACGACAGGTACCTCCTGGGAGCAGTACTTC
TRBV7-9	TRBJ1-3	.	14	.	CASSLMLDGNTIYF	TGTGCCAGCAGCTTGATGTTGGACGGAAACACCATATATTTT
TRBV5-1	TRBJ1-3	TRBD1	16	.	CASSFAQGAHGNTIYF	TGCGCCAGCAGCTTCGCCCAGGGGGCGCACGGAAACACCATATATTTT
TRBV10-3	TRBJ2-2	.	12	.	CAGGVSTGELFF	TGTGCCGGAGGGGTGAGCACCGGGGAGCTGTTTTTT
TRBV7-9	TRBJ1-4	.	16	.	CASSFGRNSRNEKLFF	TGTGCCAGCAGCTTCGGTCGAAACAGCCGTAATGAAAAACTGTTTTTT
TRBV7-6	TRBJ2-6	.	15	.	CASSLGASGANVLTF	TGTGCCAGCAGCTTAGGGGCCTCTGGGGCCAACGTCCTGACTTTC
TRBV19	TRBJ1-3	.	13	.	CASSISRGNTIYF	TGTGCCAGTAGTATATCAAGGGGAAACACCATATATTTT
TRBV7-9	TRBJ1-1	.	15	.	CASSLGGGMNTEAFF	TGTGCCAGCAGCTTAGGCGGGGGGATGAACACTGAAGCTTTCTTT
TRBV4-1	TRBJ1-3	.	12	.	CASSQEEASIYF	TGCGCCAGCAGCCAAGAAGAGGCGTCCATATATTTT
TRBV6-5	TRBJ1-1	.	16	.	CASSSMGAEGNTEAFF	TGTGCCAGCAGTTCGATGGGTGCTGAAGGGAACACTGAAGCTTTCTTT
TRBV19	TRBJ2-5	TRBD1	16	.	CASSIGGTGGQETQYF	TGTGCCAGTAGTATAGGCGGGACAGGGGGCCAAGAGACCCAGTACTTC
TRBV6-5	TRBJ1-5	.	14	once	CASRAVGFNQPQHF	TGTGCCAGCAGGGCCGTTGGGTTCAATCAGCCCCAGCATTTT
TRBV6-5	TRBJ1-5	.	13	.	CASSAADNQPQHF	TGTGCCAGCAGCGCAGCGGACAATCAGCCCCAGCATTTT
TRBV9	TRBJ2-1	TRBD2	17	.	CASSPRGGLAGYNEQFF	TGTGCCAGCAGCCCCAGAGGAGGGCTAGCGGGGTACAATGAGCAGTTCTTC
TRBV14	TRBJ1-2	.	14	.	CASSQGVFYYGYTF	TGTGCCAGCAGCCAAGGGGTGTTCTACTATGGCTACACCTTC
TRBV9	TRBJ2-1	.	14	.	CASTPGSSYNEQFF	TGTGCCAGCACTCCCGGGAGCTCCTACAATGAGCAGTTCTTC
TRBV16	TRBJ1-4	.	10	.	CAARGGKLFF	TGTGCCGCGCGCGGTGGAAAACTGTTTTTT
TRBV5-1	TRBJ2-3	.	17	.	CASSLISGLGNTDTQYF	TGCGCCAGCAGCTTGATTAGCGGACTGGGAAACACAGATACGCAGTATTTT
TRBV19	TRBJ1-5	.	12	few	CASSTGTQPQHF	TGTGCCAGTAGTACAGGTACTCAGCCCCAGCATTTT
TRBV3-1/TRBV3-2	TRBJ1-1	.	14	.	CASSPSGSNTEAFF	TGTGCCAGCAGCCCCTCAGGCTCGAACACTGAAGCTTTCTTT
TRBV19	TRBJ1-5	TRBD1	15	.	CASSGTGGGDQPQHF	TGTGCCAGTAGTGGGACAGGGGGCGGTGATCAGCCCCAGCATTTT
TRBV29-1	TRBJ2-2	.	13	.	CSVEQPGTGELFF	TGCAGCGTTGAACAACCTGGGACCGGGGAGCTGTTTTTT
TRBV10-3	TRBJ2-2	TRBD2	15	.	CAIRLSGGDTGELFF	TGTGCCATCAGACTAAGCGGGGGGGACACCGGGGAGCTGTTTTTT
TRBV7-9	TRBJ2-5	.	14	.	CASSLAGRGETQYF	TGTGCCAGCAGCTTAGCTGGTAGGGGAGAGACCCAGTACTTC
TRBV19	TRBJ2-1	.	14	.	CASRGTGPSNEQFF	TGTGCCAGTAGGGGAACAGGACCAAGCAATGAGCAGTTCTTC
TRBV5-8	TRBJ1-2	.	14	.	CASSPGGARVGYTF	TGTGCCAGCAGCCCGGGTGGGGCGAGGGTTGGCTACACCTTC